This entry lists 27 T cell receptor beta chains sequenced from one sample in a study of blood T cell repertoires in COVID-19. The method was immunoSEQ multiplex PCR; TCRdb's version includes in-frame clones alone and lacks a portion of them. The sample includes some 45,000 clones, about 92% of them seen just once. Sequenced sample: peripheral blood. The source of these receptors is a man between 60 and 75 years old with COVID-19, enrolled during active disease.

The CDR3 sequence: CASSHPPGRAADYGYTF. The CDR3 region has the DNA TGCGCCAGCAGCCACCCCCCGGGCAGGGCGGCAGACTATGGCTACACCTTC. This chain joins TRBV4-1 and TRBJ1-2, with D perhaps matching TRBD1 (5 bases). The V and J ends lost 3 bases and 3 bases respectively, with 20 bases between them. Germline loops: CDR1 MGHRA, CDR2 YSYEKL. The CDR3 sequence is 17 residues long.

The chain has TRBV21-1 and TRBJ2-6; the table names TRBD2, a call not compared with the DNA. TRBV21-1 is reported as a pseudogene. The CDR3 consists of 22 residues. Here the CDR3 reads CASSLYPGTSGPTFSGANVLTF. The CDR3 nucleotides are TGTGCCAGCAGCCTATACCCTGGGACTAGCGGTCCGACATTCTCTGGGGCCAACGTCCTGACTTTC.

The CDR3 loop reads CASRSTEKETQYF. Written as DNA, the CDR3 is TGTGCCAGTAGATCCACAGAGAAAGAGACCCAGTACTTC. The chain joins TRBV19 to TRBJ2-5; no clear D. CDR1 is LNHDA, CDR2 SQIVND, per germline (reference sequence). V lost 6 bases and J 3 bases, leaving 11 bases between the germline ends. CDR3 size: 13 residues.

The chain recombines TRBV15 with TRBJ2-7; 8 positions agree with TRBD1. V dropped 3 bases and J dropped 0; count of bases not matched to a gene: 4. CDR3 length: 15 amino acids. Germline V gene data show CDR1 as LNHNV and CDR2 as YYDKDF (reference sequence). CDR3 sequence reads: CATSRGTGLSYEQYF. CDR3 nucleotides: TGTGCCACCAGCAGGGGGACAGGACTCTCCTACGAGCAGTACTTC.

The CDR3: CATSRGWGRDYGYTF. The CDR3 coding sequence is TGTGCCACCAGCAGAGGTTGGGGGCGGGACTATGGCTACACCTTC. This chain uses TRBV15 with TRBJ1-2; D might be TRBD1 (6 bases). Germline values: CDR1 LNHNV, CDR2 YYDKDF (reference sequence). Trimming shortened V by 1 base and J by 3 bases, and 12 bases separated the two germline ends. This CDR3 comprises 15 residues.

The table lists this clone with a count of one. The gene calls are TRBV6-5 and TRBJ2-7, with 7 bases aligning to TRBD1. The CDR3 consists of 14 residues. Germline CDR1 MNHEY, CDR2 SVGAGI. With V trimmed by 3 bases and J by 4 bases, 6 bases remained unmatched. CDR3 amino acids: CASSYRDRTYEQYF. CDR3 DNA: TGTGCCAGCAGTTATAGGGACAGAACGTACGAGCAGTACTTC.

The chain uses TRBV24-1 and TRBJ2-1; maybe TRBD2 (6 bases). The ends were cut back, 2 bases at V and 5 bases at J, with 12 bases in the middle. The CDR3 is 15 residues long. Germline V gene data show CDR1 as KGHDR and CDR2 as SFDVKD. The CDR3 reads CATSDSTRLDNEQFF. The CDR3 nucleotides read TGTGCCACCAGTGATTCGACTAGACTGGACAATGAGCAGTTCTTC.

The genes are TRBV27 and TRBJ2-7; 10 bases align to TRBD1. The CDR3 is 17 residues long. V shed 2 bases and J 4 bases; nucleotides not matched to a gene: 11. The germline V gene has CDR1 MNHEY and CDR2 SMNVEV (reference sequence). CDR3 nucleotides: TGTGCCAGCAGTTTACGTTCCCCGGGACAGGGGCTATACGAGCAGTACTTC. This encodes CASSLRSPGQGLYEQYF.

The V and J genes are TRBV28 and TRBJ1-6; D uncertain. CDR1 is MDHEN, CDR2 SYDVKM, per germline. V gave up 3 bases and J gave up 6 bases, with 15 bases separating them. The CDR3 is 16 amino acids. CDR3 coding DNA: TGTGCCAGCAGTTTGTGGCCGCCGATTATTAATTCACCCCTCCACTTT. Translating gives CASSLWPPIINSPLHF.

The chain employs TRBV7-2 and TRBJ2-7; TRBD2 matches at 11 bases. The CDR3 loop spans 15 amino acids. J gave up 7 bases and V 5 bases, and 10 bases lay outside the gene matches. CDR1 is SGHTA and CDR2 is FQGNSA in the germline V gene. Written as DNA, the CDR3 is TGTGCCAGCAGCCCTCTAGCGGGAGGAGGGGGAGAGCAGTACTTC. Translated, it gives CASSPLAGGGGEQYF.

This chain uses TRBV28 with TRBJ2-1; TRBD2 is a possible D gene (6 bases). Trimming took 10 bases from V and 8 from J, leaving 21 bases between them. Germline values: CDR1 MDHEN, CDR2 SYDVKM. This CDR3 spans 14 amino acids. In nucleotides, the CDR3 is TGTGCCACCCTGACCCTGGACCGGGGGTATGAGCAGTTCTTC. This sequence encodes CATLTLDRGYEQFF.

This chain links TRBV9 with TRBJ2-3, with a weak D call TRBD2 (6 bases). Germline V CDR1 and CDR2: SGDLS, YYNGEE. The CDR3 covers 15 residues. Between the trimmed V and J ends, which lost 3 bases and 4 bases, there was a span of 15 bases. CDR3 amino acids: CASSERGGAPDTQYF. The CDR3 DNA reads TGTGCCAGCAGCGAGAGAGGAGGGGCCCCAGATACGCAGTATTTT.

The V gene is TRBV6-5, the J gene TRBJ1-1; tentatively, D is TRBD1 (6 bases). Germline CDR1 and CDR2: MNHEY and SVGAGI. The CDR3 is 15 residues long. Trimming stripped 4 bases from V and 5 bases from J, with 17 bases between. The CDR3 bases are TGTGCCAGCAGTTCCGGTCCCAGGGGACGGACTGAAGCTTTCTTT. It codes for CASSSGPRGRTEAFF.

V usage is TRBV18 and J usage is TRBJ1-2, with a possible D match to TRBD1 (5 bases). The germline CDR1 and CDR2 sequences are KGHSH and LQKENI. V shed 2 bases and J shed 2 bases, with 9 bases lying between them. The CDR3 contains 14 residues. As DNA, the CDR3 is TGTGCCAGCTCACCAGGAGGGGAGAACTATGGCTACACCTTC. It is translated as CASSPGGENYGYTF.

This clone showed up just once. Written as DNA, the CDR3 is TGCGCCAGCAGCTTGGAAGCAGGGGGGCCTAACTATGGCTACACCTTC. It encodes CASSLEAGGPNYGYTF. The V gene is TRBV5-1, the J gene TRBJ1-2, with 7 bases identical to TRBD1. Looked up from germline, CDR1 is SGHRS and CDR2 is YFSETQ. The ends lost 0 bases at V and 0 bases at J; junction bases unmatched: 5. The CDR3 length is 16 residues. The whole variable domain, filled in from reference TRBV5-1 and TRBJ1-2, reads KAGVTQTPRYLIKTRGQQVTLSCSPISGHRSVSWYQQTPGQGLQFLFEYFSETQRNKGNFPGRFSGRQFSNSRSEMNVSTLELGDSALYLCASSLEAGGPNYGYTFGSGTRLTVV.

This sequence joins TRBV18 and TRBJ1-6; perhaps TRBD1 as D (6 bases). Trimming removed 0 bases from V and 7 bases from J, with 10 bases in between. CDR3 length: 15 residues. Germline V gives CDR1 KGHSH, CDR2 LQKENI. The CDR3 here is CASSPPTGRNSPLHF. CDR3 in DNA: TGTGCCAGCTCACCACCAACAGGGCGAAATTCACCCCTCCACTTT.

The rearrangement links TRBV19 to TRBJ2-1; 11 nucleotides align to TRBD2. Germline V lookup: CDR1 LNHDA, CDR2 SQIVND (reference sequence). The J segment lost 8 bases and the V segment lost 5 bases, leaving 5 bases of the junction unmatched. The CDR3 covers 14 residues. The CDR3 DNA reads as TGTGCCAGTAGTGGTCTAGCGGGAGGAGATGAGCAGTTCTTC. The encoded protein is CASSGLAGGDEQFF.

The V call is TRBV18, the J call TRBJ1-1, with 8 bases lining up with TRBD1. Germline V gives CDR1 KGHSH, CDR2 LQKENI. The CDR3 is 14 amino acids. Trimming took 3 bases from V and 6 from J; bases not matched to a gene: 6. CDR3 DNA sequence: TGTGCCAGCTCACCCAGGACAGGGAAGGCTGAAGCTTTCTTT. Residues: CASSPRTGKAEAFF.

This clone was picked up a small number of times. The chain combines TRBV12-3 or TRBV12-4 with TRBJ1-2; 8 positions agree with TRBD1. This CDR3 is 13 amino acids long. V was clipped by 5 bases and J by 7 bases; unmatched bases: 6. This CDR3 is CASSTQTGAGYTF. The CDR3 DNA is TGTGCCAGCAGTACCCAGACAGGGGCTGGCTACACCTTC.

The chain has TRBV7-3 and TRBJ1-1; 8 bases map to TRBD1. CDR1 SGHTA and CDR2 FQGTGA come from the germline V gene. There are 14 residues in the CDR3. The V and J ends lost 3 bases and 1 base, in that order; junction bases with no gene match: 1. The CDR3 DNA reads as TGTGCCAGCAGCTTCGGGACAGGGAACACTGAAGCTTTCTTT. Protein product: CASSFGTGNTEAFF.

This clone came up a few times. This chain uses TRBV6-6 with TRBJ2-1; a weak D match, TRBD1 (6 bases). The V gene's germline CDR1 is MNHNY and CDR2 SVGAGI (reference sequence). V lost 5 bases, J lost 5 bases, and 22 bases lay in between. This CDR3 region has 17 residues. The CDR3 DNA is TGTGCCAGCAGTCCACACCCCCCCGGAGCAGGGGACAATGAGCAGTTCTTC. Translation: CASSPHPPGAGDNEQFF.

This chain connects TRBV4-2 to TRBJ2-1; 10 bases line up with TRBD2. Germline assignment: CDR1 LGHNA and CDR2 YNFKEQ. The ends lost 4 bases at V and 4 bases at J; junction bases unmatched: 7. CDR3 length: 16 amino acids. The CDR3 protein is CASSLSTSGNYNEQFF. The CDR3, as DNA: TGTGCCAGCAGCCTCTCAACTAGCGGGAATTACAATGAGCAGTTCTTC.

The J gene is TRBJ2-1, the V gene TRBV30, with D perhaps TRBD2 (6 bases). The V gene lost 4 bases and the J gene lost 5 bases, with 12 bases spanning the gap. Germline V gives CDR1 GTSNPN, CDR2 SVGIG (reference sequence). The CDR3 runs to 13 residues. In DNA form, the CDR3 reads TGTGCCTGGACCTCCTGGGGGGACAATGAGCAGTTCTTC. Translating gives CAWTSWGDNEQFF.

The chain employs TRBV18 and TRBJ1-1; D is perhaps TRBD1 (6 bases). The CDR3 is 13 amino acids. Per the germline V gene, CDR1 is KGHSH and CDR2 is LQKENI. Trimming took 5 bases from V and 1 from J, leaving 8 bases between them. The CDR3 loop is CASSSGQNTEAFF. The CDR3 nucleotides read TGTGCCAGCTCATCGGGACAGAACACTGAAGCTTTCTTT.

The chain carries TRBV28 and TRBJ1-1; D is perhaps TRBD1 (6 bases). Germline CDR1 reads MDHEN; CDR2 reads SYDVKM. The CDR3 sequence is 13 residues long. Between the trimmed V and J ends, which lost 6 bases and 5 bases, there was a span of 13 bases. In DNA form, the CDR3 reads TGTGCCAGCAGACGCACAGGGCGGACTGAAGCTTTCTTT. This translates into CASRRTGRTEAFF.

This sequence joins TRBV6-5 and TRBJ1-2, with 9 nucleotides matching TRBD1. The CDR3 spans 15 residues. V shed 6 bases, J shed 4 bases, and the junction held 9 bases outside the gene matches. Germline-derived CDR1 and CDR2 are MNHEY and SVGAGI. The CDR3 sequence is CASRSKQGAGYGYTF. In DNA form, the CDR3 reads TGTGCCAGCAGGTCCAAACAGGGGGCGGGCTATGGCTACACCTTC.

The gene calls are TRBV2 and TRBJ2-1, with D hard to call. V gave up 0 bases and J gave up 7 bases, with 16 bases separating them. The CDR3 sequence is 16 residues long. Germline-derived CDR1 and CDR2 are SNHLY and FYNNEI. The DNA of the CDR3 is TGTGCCAGCAGTGAAGCAGCTCCTACCCCGAGGAATGAGCAGTTCTTC. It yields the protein CASSEAAPTPRNEQFF. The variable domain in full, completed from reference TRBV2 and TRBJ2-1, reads EPEVTQTPSHQVTQMGQEVILRCVPISNHLYFYWYRQILGQKVEFLVSFYNNEISEKSEIFDDQFSVERPDGSNFTLKIRSTKLEDSAMYFCASSEAAPTPRNEQFFGPGTRLTVL.